Following are 27 T cell receptor beta chains from one sample sequenced in a study of blood T cell repertoires in COVID-19. The table came from immunoSEQ multiplex PCR; TCRdb's copy has only in-frame clones and leaves some out. The sample consists of some 140,000 clones, roughly 89% of them appearing once. The sample was peripheral blood. The receptors originated from a man over 45 with active or convalescent COVID-19.

This clone was picked up one time. The chain recombines TRBV28 with TRBJ1-2; 9 nucleotides agree with TRBD1. This CDR3 comprises 16 residues. Germline CDR1 and CDR2: MDHEN and SYDVKM. J gave up 4 bases and V 5 bases, and 11 bases lay outside the gene matches. CDR3 sequence reads: CASSPRAGTGIYGYTF. CDR3 DNA: TGTGCCAGCAGTCCGCGGGCCGGGACAGGGATCTATGGCTACACCTTC.

This clone was recorded a few times. The J gene is TRBJ1-5, the V gene TRBV14; the D is unclear. V was pared by 0 bases and J by 9 bases, with 9 bases between. The germline gives CDR1 SGHDN, CDR2 FVKESK. The CDR3 extends over 13 amino acids. The CDR3 coding sequence is TGTGCCAGCAGCCAAGATTTGAGGGCGCCCCAGCATTTT. Its translation is CASSQDLRAPQHF. Full variable domain (outside the CDR3, taken from reference TRBV14 and TRBJ1-5): EAGVTQFPSHSVIEKGQTVTLRCDPISGHDNLYWYRRVMGKEIKFLLHFVKESKQDESGMPNNRFLAERTGGTYSTLKVQPAELEDSGVYFCASSQDLRAPQHFGDGTRLSIL.

The DNA of the CDR3 is TGCAGCGTTGAAGGGCAGGGAATACAAGAGACCCAGTACTTC. As protein: CSVEGQGIQETQYF. The rearrangement links TRBV29-1 to TRBJ2-5; the D gene is possibly TRBD1 (5 bases). CDR1 is SQVTM and CDR2 is ANQGSEA in the germline V gene. V was cut by 1 base and J by 2 bases, with 11 bases left in between. CDR3 length: 14 amino acids. The whole variable domain, filled in from reference TRBV29-1 and TRBJ2-5, reads SAVISQKPSRDICQRGTSLTIQCQVDSQVTMMFWYRQQPGQSLTLIATANQGSEATYESGFVIDKFPISRPNLTFSTLTVSNMSPEDSSIYLCSVEGQGIQETQYFGPGTRLLVL.

This clone has just one count. The CDR3, as DNA: TGCGCCAGCAGTCGGACAGGGGGCAAAGGAGATCAGCCCCAGCATTTT. Amino acid sequence: CASSRTGGKGDQPQHF. The chain has TRBV10-2 and TRBJ1-5, with 11 positions matching TRBD1. Per germline, CDR1 WSHSY and CDR2 SAAADI. Germline trimming cut 5 bases from V and 5 bases from J; bases unmatched to any gene: 8. This CDR3 contains 16 residues.

The chain joins TRBV18 to TRBJ1-1; 7 nucleotides match TRBD1. This CDR3 spans 11 amino acids. Germline V gene sequence: CDR1 KGHSH, CDR2 LQKENI. V gave up 3 bases and J gave up 11 bases; unmatched junction bases: 3. As DNA, the CDR3 is TGTGCCAGCTCACCGGGACAGATGGCTTTCTTT. It codes for CASSPGQMAFF.

This chain joins TRBV19 and TRBJ2-5, with D perhaps TRBD1 (5 bases). This CDR3 contains 16 residues. CDR1 and CDR2 from the germline V gene are LNHDA and SQIVND (reference sequence). V lost 8 bases and J lost 7, with 26 bases in between. The CDR3 DNA is TGTGCCAGTCGATCCGCCCCGACAGAGACCAAGGCGACCCAGTACTTC. It encodes CASRSAPTETKATQYF.

This chain uses TRBV10-3 with TRBJ2-1; 10 bases map to TRBD1. This CDR3 is 17 amino acids long. Germline loops: CDR1 ENHRY, CDR2 SYGVKD. The J segment lost 4 bases and the V segment lost 3 bases, leaving 9 bases of the junction unmatched. The DNA for the CDR3 is TGTGCCATCAGTGAATCTGGACAGGGGGTCTTGTACAATGAGCAGTTCTTC. This codes for CAISESGQGVLYNEQFF.

V and J are TRBV10-3 and TRBJ2-2; 9 nucleotides line up with TRBD2. Losses at the gene ends were 8 bases for V and 1 base for J; bases not matched to a gene: 11. Germline V lookup: CDR1 ENHRY, CDR2 SYGVKD. This CDR3 has 17 amino acids. The CDR3 DNA follows: TGTGCCATCGGCCCCCCCACAGCGGGGGGGAACACCGGGGAGCTGTTTTTT. It yields the protein CAIGPPTAGGNTGELFF.

This clone was detected many times. The V gene is TRBV2, the J gene TRBJ1-6, with 10 bases lining up with TRBD1. This CDR3 contains 16 residues. The trim removed 7 bases at V and 8 bases at J, leaving 11 bases unmatched. Germline V gene lookup returns CDR1 SNHLY and CDR2 FYNNEI. The CDR3: CASTSFRDRGDSPLHF. The CDR3 nucleotides are TGTGCCAGCACCTCCTTCCGGGACAGGGGTGATTCACCCCTCCACTTT.

This chain connects TRBV12-3 or TRBV12-4 to TRBJ2-2, with a weak D call TRBD1 (6 bases). The length of the CDR3 is 13 residues. The V end lost 5 bases, the J end lost 6 bases, and 10 bases lay between the germline ends. The CDR3 region is CASSLGAAGELFF. The CDR3 bases are TGTGCCAGCAGTCTGGGGGCGGCCGGGGAGCTGTTTTTT.

This clone was seen a handful of times. The V and J genes are TRBV25-1 and TRBJ1-5; 8 bases are a match to TRBD1. Germline CDR1 and CDR2: MGHDK and SYGVNS. CDR3 length equals 13 residues. Losses at the gene ends were 4 bases for V and 5 bases for J; bases not matched to a gene: 1. The CDR3 spells CASSAQGDQPQHF. The CDR3 DNA is TGTGCCAGCAGTGCACAGGGGGATCAGCCCCAGCATTTT.

The chain links TRBV7-2 to TRBJ1-2; perhaps TRBD1 as D (6 bases). The germline V gene has CDR1 SGHTA and CDR2 FQGNSA. The CDR3 is 15 amino acids. V gave up 4 bases and J gave up 5 bases, with 17 bases separating them. CDR3 bases: TGTGCCAGCAGCTGGGGAGGGGGAGGCGGTTATGGCTACACCTTC. This sequence encodes CASSWGGGGGYGYTF.

The chain uses TRBV19 and TRBJ1-5, with TRBD1 matching over 7 bases. The V gene's germline CDR1 is LNHDA and CDR2 SQIVND (reference sequence). This CDR3 spans 17 amino acids. The V and J ends lost 1 base and 9 bases, in that order; junction bases with no gene match: 15. CDR3 sequence reads: CASSIGGRDSGLWPQHF. CDR3 DNA: TGTGCCAGTAGTATAGGAGGCCGGGACAGCGGGCTTTGGCCCCAGCATTTT.

CDR3 amino acids: CASSGSGRPETQYF. As DNA, the CDR3 is TGTGCCAGCAGCGGGAGCGGGAGACCGGAGACCCAGTACTTC. The rearrangement joins TRBV2 to TRBJ2-5, with TRBD2 matching 8 bases. The CDR3 sequence is 14 residues long. Trimming removed 6 bases from V and 5 bases from J; junction bases left unmatched: 8. From germline, CDR1 is SNHLY and CDR2 FYNNEI.

V is TRBV19 and J is TRBJ1-1; maybe TRBD1 (5 bases). Trimming removed 3 bases at V and 0 bases at J, with 17 bases between. From germline, CDR1 is LNHDA and CDR2 SQIVND (reference sequence). CDR3 length: 17 residues. DNA for the CDR3: TGTGCCAGTAGTATGGGACTCTCTCGGGGCATGAACACTGAAGCTTTCTTT. It is translated as CASSMGLSRGMNTEAFF.

V gene TRBV12-5 combines with J gene TRBJ2-2; maybe TRBD1 (6 bases). V lost 1 base, J lost 1 base, and 7 bases lay in between. CDR1 is LGHNT, CDR2 FRNRAP, per germline. The CDR3 consists of 15 residues. CDR3 sequence: CASGLGTVNTGELFF. CDR3 coding DNA: TGTGCTAGTGGTTTGGGGACAGTGAACACCGGGGAGCTGTTTTTT.

V is TRBV28 and J is TRBJ1-4; D is unresolved. Trimming stripped 7 bases from V and 6 bases from J, with 15 bases between. The CDR3 is 14 residues long. Per germline, CDR1 MDHEN and CDR2 SYDVKM. CDR3 bases: TGTGCCAGCAACCCCCAGCCGGGTCATGAAAAACTGTTTTTT. Protein: CASNPQPGHEKLFF.

The V and J genes are TRBV7-2 and TRBJ2-1; 9 bases fit TRBD2. The CDR3 sequence is 17 residues long. After removal of 2 bases from V and 4 bases from J, the junction contained 9 bases not matched to a gene. Germline values: CDR1 SGHTA, CDR2 FQGNSA. The CDR3 nucleotides read TGTGCCAGCAGCTTAAGTTTGAGCGGGGGGCTATACAATGAGCAGTTCTTC. Its protein is CASSLSLSGGLYNEQFF.

The J gene is TRBJ2-5, the V gene TRBV15; D not resolved. The CDR3 extends over 14 amino acids. The V gene lost 0 bases and the J gene lost 1 base, with 6 bases spanning the gap. CDR1 LNHNV and CDR2 YYDKDF come from the germline V gene (reference sequence). CDR3 DNA sequence: TGTGCCACCAGCAGAGATACAAGCCAAGAGACCCAGTACTTC. Translating it yields CATSRDTSQETQYF.

The sample holds a few counts of this clone. V is TRBV6-1 and J is TRBJ1-1, with D possibly TRBD1 on 6 matching bases. Germline V gene lookup returns CDR1 MNHNS and CDR2 SASEGT. The V gene lost 3 bases and the J gene lost 4 bases, with 12 bases spanning the gap. This CDR3 contains 14 residues. CDR3 sequence (DNA): TGTGCCAGCAGTGAGGCAGGGGCCACCACTGAAGCTTTCTTT. The encoded protein is CASSEAGATTEAFF.

J is TRBJ2-5 and V is TRBV27; 7 bases fit TRBD1. The CDR3 consists of 13 residues. In germline, CDR1 is MNHEY, CDR2 SMNVEV (reference sequence). V gave up 6 bases and J gave up 3 bases; unmatched junction bases: 4. CDR3 in DNA: TGTGCCAGCAGACTAACAGGGGAAGAGACCCAGTACTTC. Translating gives CASRLTGEETQYF.

The rearrangement links TRBV18 to TRBJ1-1, with a weak D call TRBD1 (6 bases). This CDR3 is built from 16 residues. With 2 bases removed from V and 11 bases from J, the gap between germline ends came to 24 bases. CDR1 and CDR2 from the germline V gene are KGHSH and LQKENI. The CDR3 region has the DNA TGTGCCAGCTCACCAAACAGGGTCCGGGCCCTGAATGAGGCTTTCTTT. As protein: CASSPNRVRALNEAFF. Full variable domain (missing parts from reference TRBV18 and TRBJ1-1): NAGVMQNPRHLVRRRGQEARLRCSPMKGHSHVYWYRQLPEEGLKFMVYLQKENIIDESGMPKERFSAEFPKEGPSILRIQQVVRGDSAAYFCASSPNRVRALNEAFFGQGTRLTVV.

The V and J genes are TRBV27 and TRBJ2-7, with 7 nucleotides matching TRBD1. V gave up 6 bases and J gave up 4 bases; unmatched junction bases: 9. Germline V gene data show CDR1 as MNHEY and CDR2 as SMNVEV (reference sequence). The CDR3 extends over 14 amino acids. As DNA, the CDR3 is TGTGCCAGCAGAGCCCGGGACAGTTCGTACGAGCAGTACTTC. As protein: CASRARDSSYEQYF.

The rearrangement links TRBV7-6 to TRBJ2-1; perhaps TRBD2 as D (6 bases). The CDR3 is made up of 14 amino acids. The germline V gene has CDR1 SGHVS and CDR2 FNYEAQ. With 3 bases removed from V and 9 bases from J, the gap between germline ends came to 15 bases. CDR3: CASSFARDFSEQFF. The DNA for the CDR3 is TGTGCCAGCAGCTTCGCGCGGGATTTCTCTGAGCAGTTCTTC.

The chain is built from TRBV11-2 and TRBJ1-2; TRBD1 aligns across 8 bases. This CDR3 is 16 amino acids long. V lost 4 bases, J lost 1 base, and 8 bases stayed unmatched. Germline lookup yields CDR1 SGHAT and CDR2 FQNNGV. Here the CDR3 reads CASSSTTGVFNYGYTF. The CDR3 region has the DNA TGTGCCAGCAGCTCTACGACAGGGGTCTTTAACTATGGCTACACCTTC. Complete variable domain (other parts from reference TRBV11-2 and TRBJ1-2): EAGVAQSPRYKIIEKRQSVAFWCNPISGHATLYWYQQILGQGPKLLIQFQNNGVVDDSQLPKDRFSAERLKGVDSTLKIQPAKLEDSAVYLCASSSTTGVFNYGYTFGSGTRLTVV.

The chain couples TRBV4-1 to TRBJ2-7; TRBD1 matches at 7 bases. The trim removed 0 bases at V and 8 bases at J, leaving 10 bases unmatched. CDR3 length: 15 amino acids. Germline V gives CDR1 MGHRA, CDR2 YSYEKL. In DNA form, the CDR3 reads TGCGCCAGCAGCCAAGAAGACCGGGACAGTACACAGCAGTACTTC. It encodes CASSQEDRDSTQQYF.

The chain combines TRBV14 with TRBJ2-2; perhaps TRBD1 as D (6 bases). The germline V gene has CDR1 SGHDN and CDR2 FVKESK. CDR3 length: 17 residues. V was trimmed by 0 bases and J by 1 base, leaving 12 bases between them. The CDR3 DNA reads as TGTGCCAGCAGCCAAGACCACAGGGCCTTGAACACCGGGGAGCTGTTTTTT. Protein: CASSQDHRALNTGELFF.